A single sample is the source of the 22 T cell receptor beta chains below, sequenced in a study of a mutant IDH1 vaccine in newly diagnosed glioma. Time point meaning: week 11, during vaccination. It was 300 ug of mutant IDH1 20-mer peptide that made up each vaccine dose, given with topical imiquimod. The method was immunoSEQ multiplex PCR; TCRdb's version includes in-frame clones alone and lacks a portion of them. The table records 35,000 to 45,000 clones, under 90% of them present only once. These receptors have no identified antigens. The starting material was peripheral blood mononuclear cells (PBMCs), obtained from a glioma patient whose treatment included an IDH1 peptide vaccine. The receptor source for this set is a young woman with glioma. Some clones in this sample may be carry-over from other donors' samples.

V and J are TRBV7-9 and TRBJ2-1; D tentatively reads TRBD1 or TRBD2 (6 bases each). V lost 5 bases and J 5 bases, leaving 16 bases between the germline ends. The V gene's germline CDR1 is SEHNR and CDR2 FQNEAQ (reference sequence). CDR3 size: 15 residues. The CDR3 protein is CASSPRSRGDNEQFF. CDR3 bases: TGTGCCAGCAGCCCCCGGAGTAGGGGGGACAATGAGCAGTTCTTC.

This chain links TRBV5-1 with TRBJ1-1; a possible D gene is TRBD1 (6 bases). Germline CDR1 SGHRS, CDR2 YFSETQ. V was trimmed by 4 bases and J by 7 bases, leaving 23 bases between them. The CDR3 is 16 amino acids. The CDR3 reads CASSLGGGRLVLEAFF. Written as DNA, the CDR3 is TGCGCCAGCAGCCTAGGGGGGGGGCGGCTGGTACTTGAAGCTTTCTTT.

The chain has TRBV7-9 and TRBJ2-5; 8 bases agree with TRBD1. V was pared by 0 bases and J by 4 bases, with 7 bases of the junction left unmatched. Germline assignment: CDR1 SEHNR and CDR2 FQNEAQ (reference sequence). This CDR3 comprises 16 residues. Here the CDR3 reads CASSLASSDRGETQYF. CDR3 nucleotide sequence: TGTGCCAGCAGCTTAGCCTCTTCTGACAGGGGAGAGACCCAGTACTTC.

The V call is TRBV10-3, the J call TRBJ2-3, with TRBD2 matching 10 bases. V trimming: 2 bases; J trimming: 0 bases; junction bases outside the gene matches: 11. CDR1 and CDR2 (germline): ENHRY, SYGVKD. This CDR3 spans 19 amino acids. CDR3 coding DNA: TGTGCCATCAGTGAGGTCGGGCTAGCGGGGGCCACTAGCACAGATACGCAGTATTTT. Translation gives CAISEVGLAGATSTDTQYF.

The gene calls are TRBV7-6 and TRBJ2-2; D is ambiguous. V shed 2 bases and J shed 8 bases, with 9 bases lying between them. Germline values: CDR1 SGHVS, CDR2 FNYEAQ. The CDR3 extends over 13 amino acids. This CDR3 reads CASSLSFLGELFF. The CDR3 DNA is TGTGCCAGCAGCTTAAGTTTTTTAGGGGAGCTGTTTTTT.

This clone came up once. The CDR3 is CASSSTGYEQYF. DNA for the CDR3: TGTGCCAGCAGCTCGACAGGCTACGAGCAGTACTTC. V is TRBV27 and J is TRBJ2-7, with D possibly TRBD1 on 6 matching bases. The V gene's germline CDR1 is MNHEY and CDR2 SMNVEV (reference sequence). The CDR3 is made up of 12 amino acids. V was pared by 6 bases and J by 3 bases, with 9 bases between.

The chain combines TRBV9 with TRBJ2-7; D ambiguous. CDR1 and CDR2 from the germline V gene are SGDLS and YYNGEE. This CDR3 spans 13 amino acids. Between the trimmed V and J ends, which lost 0 bases and 5 bases, there was a span of 9 bases. CDR3 region: CASSVGLQDEQYF. CDR3 nucleotide sequence: TGTGCCAGCAGCGTAGGGCTCCAGGACGAGCAGTACTTC.

The chain employs TRBV10-3 and TRBJ2-2; D is undetermined. Trimming pared 3 bases from V and 7 bases from J, leaving 9 bases between. There are 13 residues in the CDR3. The germline V gene has CDR1 ENHRY and CDR2 SYGVKD. The CDR3 coding sequence is TGTGCCATCAGTGACCCGAGACTCGGGGAGCTGTTTTTT. This codes for CAISDPRLGELFF.

The rearrangement uses TRBV18 and TRBJ2-1; tentatively, D is TRBD2 (5 bases). Germline CDR1 is KGHSH and CDR2 is LQKENI. Trimming shortened V by 3 bases and J by 2 bases, and 8 bases separated the two germline ends. This CDR3 contains 14 residues. CDR3 DNA: TGTGCCAGCTCACCCGAGGGAGCCTACAATGAGCAGTTCTTC. Protein product: CASSPEGAYNEQFF.

This rearrangement joins TRBV25-1 to TRBJ2-1, with D possibly TRBD2 on 6 matching bases. This CDR3 is 15 amino acids long. CDR1 is MGHDK and CDR2 is SYGVNS in the germline V gene. V shed 4 bases and J shed 5 bases, with 15 bases lying between them. CDR3 loop: CASSGWGVQDNEQFF. DNA for the CDR3: TGTGCCAGCAGTGGGTGGGGGGTACAGGACAATGAGCAGTTCTTC.

The chain links TRBV6-1 to TRBJ2-7; tentatively, D is TRBD1 or TRBD2 (6 bases each). The germline V gene encodes CDR1 MNHNS and CDR2 SASEGT. The CDR3 sequence is 14 residues long. The germline V and J ends were trimmed by 2 bases and 5 bases, with 13 bases remaining between them. CDR3 DNA: TGTGCCAGCAGTGAACCGGGGGCATCAGACGAGCAGTACTTC. It translates to CASSEPGASDEQYF.

About this clone itself: The germline gene is not matched at one end of the junction; a read error may be the cause. The chain combines TRBV2 with TRBJ2-7; 8 bases are a match to TRBD2. Germline V CDR1 and CDR2: SNHLY, FYNNEI. CDR3 size: 16 residues. The CDR3 protein is CASRAAGGDPSSEQYF. CDR3 sequence (DNA): TGTGCCAGCAGGGCCGCGGGGGGCGACCCTTCCTCCGAGCAGTACTTC.

The V call is TRBV20-1, the J call TRBJ2-5; no reliable D call. Germline-derived CDR1 and CDR2 are DFQATT and SNEGSKA (reference sequence). The V end lost 6 bases, the J end lost 1 base, and 3 bases lay between the germline ends. The CDR3 spans 10 residues. The CDR3 loop reads CSASQETQYF. CDR3 coding DNA: TGCAGTGCCAGCCAAGAGACCCAGTACTTC.

The chain uses TRBV27 and TRBJ2-7; 9 bases match TRBD1. Germline lookup yields CDR1 MNHEY and CDR2 SMNVEV (reference sequence). The CDR3 extends over 14 amino acids. Unmatched junction bases numbered 5, after V lost 5 bases and J lost 3 bases. CDR3 DNA sequence: TGTGCCAGCAGTCCATACAGGGGGCACTACGAGCAGTACTTC. Translating it yields CASSPYRGHYEQYF.

The rearrangement links TRBV6-6 to TRBJ2-1; 11 bases map to TRBD2. J was trimmed by 7 bases and V by 2 bases; bases with no gene match: 7. Germline-derived CDR1 and CDR2 are MNHNY and SVGAGI (reference sequence). The CDR3 contains 16 residues. The DNA of the CDR3 is TGTGCCAGCAGTTACGCAGGTAGCGGGAGGGTAAATGAGCAGTTCTTC. This codes for CASSYAGSGRVNEQFF.

The chain links TRBV18 to TRBJ2-5; a possible D gene is TRBD1 (5 bases). CDR1 and CDR2 (germline): KGHSH, LQKENI. The CDR3 length is 14 residues. The ends were cut back, 0 bases at V and 5 bases at J, with 10 bases in the middle. For the CDR3, the DNA is TGTGCCAGCTCACCACCGACGGCAGGGGAGACCCAGTACTTC. Its protein product is CASSPPTAGETQYF.

This chain connects TRBV5-6 to TRBJ1-1; 10 bases match TRBD1. CDR3 length: 15 amino acids. V was clipped by 5 bases and J by 3 bases; unmatched bases: 7. CDR1 is SGHDT and CDR2 is YYEEEE in the germline V gene. In DNA form, the CDR3 reads TGTGCCAGCAGAGTCCGGGACAGGGGATACACTGAAGCTTTCTTT. Encoded protein: CASRVRDRGYTEAFF.

The rearrangement links TRBV4-2 to TRBJ2-1, with 12 positions matching TRBD2. The CDR3 runs to 16 residues. V dropped 1 base and J dropped 6; count of bases not matched to a gene: 4. Germline-derived CDR1 and CDR2 are LGHNA and YNFKEQ. CDR3 sequence reads: CASSQVSLAGGNEQFF. The CDR3 DNA reads TGTGCCAGCAGCCAAGTTTCACTAGCGGGAGGCAATGAGCAGTTCTTC.

The V call is TRBV5-6, the J call TRBJ2-5; D perhaps matches TRBD2 (7 bases). CDR1 and CDR2 from the germline V gene are SGHDT and YYEEEE. There are 13 residues in the CDR3. V lost 7 bases and J 4 bases, leaving 14 bases between the germline ends. For the CDR3, the DNA is TGTGCCAGCGTCAGAGGGGGGGGAGAGACCCAGTACTTC. It yields the protein CASVRGGGETQYF.

The V and J genes are TRBV6-5 and TRBJ1-2; tentative D call: TRBD1 (5 bases). Germline V CDR1 and CDR2: MNHEY, SVGAGI. V lost 6 bases, J lost 11 bases, and 16 bases lay in between. This CDR3 has 12 residues. DNA of the CDR3: TGTGCCAGCAGCTCCGATAGCAGGGTTTACACCTTC. It encodes CASSSDSRVYTF.

With regard to this clone: Germline is not matched at one junction end, which may reflect a read error. The J gene is TRBJ2-2, the V gene TRBV7-7; D may be TRBD1 (6 bases). This CDR3 is built from 17 residues. The germline V gene has CDR1 SSHAT and CDR2 FNYEAQ (reference sequence). The CDR3 here is CASSLPRQGIDTGELFF. The CDR3 DNA follows: TGTGCTAGCAGCTTACCCCGGCAGGGGATAGACACCGGGGAGCTGTTTTTT.

The chain employs TRBV19 and TRBJ2-7; D remains ambiguous. Germline lookup yields CDR1 LNHDA and CDR2 SQIVND (reference sequence). Trimming cost V 1 base and J 1 base, with 8 bases left between them. CDR3 length equals 14 residues. CDR3 nucleotides: TGTGCCAGTAGTATAGGAGGCCGTTCCTACGAGCAGTACTTC. It specifies CASSIGGRSYEQYF.